These T cell receptor beta chains were read from a single sample in a study of neurological immune-mediated disorders. TCRdb re-called the 5' RACE reads with MiXCR, one entry per CDR3 protein. The table has more than 50,000 distinct CDR3 sequences, over 9.5% seen once; the top ten hold about 2%. Sequenced: PBMCs. The source is a man aged 55 to 70 in good health. Each CDR3 is given with its conserved first and last residue. The D gene is left open where the match is weak. Clone size is stated in some rows and not others, as once, few, many or a class when expanded.

d_call clone_size j_call v_call cdr3_nt cdr3_aa
NA many TRBJ1-3 TRBV5-1 TGCGCCAGCAGCTTGCAGGGGCTCTTAGGAAACACCATATATTTT CASSLQGLLGNTIYF
NA few TRBJ1-4 TRBV28 TGTGCCAGCAGTTTAGGGGAAAAACTGTTTTTT CASSLGEKLFF
TRBD1 many TRBJ1-2 TRBV29-1 TGCAGCGTTGAATACAGGGGGCCGGATGGCTACACCTTC CSVEYRGPDGYTF
NA many TRBJ2-6 TRBV12-3/TRBV12-4 TGTGCCAGCAGCCCGGGTGGGACAAGCAGCTCTGGGGCCAACGTCCTGACTTTC CASSPGGTSSSGANVLTF
TRBD1 many TRBJ2-4 TRBV28 TGTGCCAGCATCGACCGGGGGGACAGGGGGACGAACATTCAGTACTTC CASIDRGDRGTNIQYF
NA many TRBJ1-4 TRBV12-3/TRBV12-4 TGTGCCAGCAGTTTCGGTCGAGATGAAAAACTGTTTTTT CASSFGRDEKLFF
NA many TRBJ2-7 TRBV28 TGTGCCAGCACCCACAGCTCCTACGAGCAGTACTTC CASTHSSYEQYF
NA many TRBJ2-1 TRBV2 TGTGCCATCCCGACAAGGAAAGGCGGGGGCTCCGACAATGAGCAGTTCTTC CAIPTRKGGGSDNEQFF
NA medium-sized TRBJ2-3 TRBV7-2 TGTGCCAGCAGCCTGCGACAGGCAAGCACAGATACGCAGTATTTT CASSLRQASTDTQYF
TRBD1 many TRBJ2-5 TRBV6-5 TGTGCCAGCAGTCAAGAGGGACAGCCGAAAGAGACCCAGTACTTC CASSQEGQPKETQYF
TRBD1 many TRBJ2-1 TRBV12-3/TRBV12-4 TGTGCCAGTCGGAGGGGGGGACAGGGGTACAATGAGCAGTTCTTC CASRRGGQGYNEQFF
NA many TRBJ1-6 TRBV5-1 TGCGCCAGCAGCCGGGACGGTACAGATAATTCACCCCTCCACTTT CASSRDGTDNSPLHF
NA many TRBJ2-2 TRBV7-7 TGTGCCAGCGGGGGGGCAACGAACACCGGGGAGCTGTTTTTT CASGGATNTGELFF
TRBD2 many TRBJ2-7 TRBV6-5 TGTGCCTCCCTGGGGGAGGGGTACGAGCAGTACTTC CASLGEGYEQYF
NA many TRBJ1-1 TRBV10-3 TGTGCCATCAGTGATCAGGGGAGAACTGAAGCTTTCTTT CAISDQGRTEAFF
NA NA TRBJ1-5 TRBV4-2 TGTGCCAGCAGCCAAGAGTTGGGTGGTCAGCCCCAGCATTTT CASSQELGGQPQHF
NA many TRBJ1-5 TRBV3-1 TGTGCCAGCAGCCAAGTAAGGGATCAGCCCCAGCATTTT CASSQVRDQPQHF
NA many TRBJ1-6 TRBV5-1 TGCGCCAGCAGCTTGGGGGGGCGCGGCAATTCACCCCTCCACTTT CASSLGGRGNSPLHF
NA many TRBJ1-5 TRBV20-1 TGCAGTGCTAGACAGGATAGCAATCAGCCCCAGCATTTT CSARQDSNQPQHF
NA many TRBJ1-2 TRBV7-2 TGTGCCAGCAGCTTGGAGGCCGGGGGCTATGGCTACACCTTC CASSLEAGGYGYTF
NA many TRBJ1-1 TRBV7-2 TGTGCCAGCAGCCCATACATTAACACTGAAGCTTTCTTT CASSPYINTEAFF
NA many TRBJ1-4 TRBV29-1 TGCAGCGTTGGGAACCGTGCAACTAATGAAAAACTGTTTTTT CSVGNRATNEKLFF
NA many TRBJ2-2 TRBV10-3 TGTGCCATCAGTGAGCGCCTATACACGAACACCGGGGAGCTGTTTTTT CAISERLYTNTGELFF
TRBD1 many TRBJ2-7 TRBV4-2 TGTGCCAGCAGCCAACTTACAGGGGGCCAGGGGTCCTACGAGCAGTACTTC CASSQLTGGQGSYEQYF
NA many TRBJ2-7 TRBV5-8 TGTGCCAGCAGCTTGGTTGGACGCGAGCAGTACTTC CASSLVGREQYF
TRBD2 few TRBJ2-3 TRBV13 TGTGCCAGCAGCCCTTGGACTAGCGGTAACACAGATACGCAGTATTTT CASSPWTSGNTDTQYF
NA many TRBJ1-5 TRBV10-3 TGTGCCAGTACAGCGGGCAATCAGCCCCAGCATTTT CASTAGNQPQHF
NA many TRBJ2-7 TRBV7-8 TGTGCCAGCAGCGCCCCAGGGGCCGCTAGCTCCTACGAGCAGTACTTC CASSAPGAASSYEQYF
NA medium-sized TRBJ1-5 TRBV7-2 TGTGCCAGCAGCTTAGGACGCGGGGGGGAAAATCAGCCCCAGCATTTT CASSLGRGGENQPQHF
NA many TRBJ1-5 TRBV20-1 TGCAGTGCTAGATTGGGGTCTAGCAATCAGCCCCAGCATTTT CSARLGSSNQPQHF
TRBD1 medium-sized TRBJ1-2 TRBV14 TGTGCCAGCAGCCCGGGACAGGGGTATGGCTACACCTTC CASSPGQGYGYTF
NA many TRBJ2-3 TRBV10-3 TGTGCCATCAGTGAGGACAGGAGTACGCAGTATTTT CAISEDRSTQYF
NA many TRBJ2-3 TRBV7-2 TGTGCCAGCAGCCCTACCGGGACCCGCACAGATACGCAGTATTTT CASSPTGTRTDTQYF
TRBD1 many TRBJ1-5 TRBV2 TGTGCCAGCAGTGGGGGAGGGACAGGGGGCCTTATGTCCCAGCATTTT CASSGGGTGGLMSQHF
NA few TRBJ1-3 TRBV6-5 TGTGCCAGCAGTGCACTACCGGGGCGGGGGAGTGGAAACACCATATATTTT CASSALPGRGSGNTIYF
TRBD1 NA TRBJ2-3 TRBV24-1 TGTGCCACCGGCCCAGGGGGCGTAGATACGCAGTATTTT CATGPGGVDTQYF
NA many TRBJ1-3 TRBV7-9 TGTGCCAGCAGCTTACATGGAAACACCATATATTTT CASSLHGNTIYF
NA many TRBJ2-7 TRBV9 TGTGCCAGCAGCCCTTCTCACGCCTACGAGCAGTACTTC CASSPSHAYEQYF
NA many TRBJ2-1 TRBV5-1 TGCGCCAGCAGCTTGGGACAGGAGCCCTACAATGAGCAGTTCTTC CASSLGQEPYNEQFF
TRBD2 many TRBJ2-5 TRBV12-3/TRBV12-4 TGTGCCAGCACCTTACGGGGGGGCCAAGAGACCCAGTACTTC CASTLRGGQETQYF
NA many TRBJ2-3 TRBV20-1 TGCAGTGCTAGCGGGGGGCATCGCACAGATACGCAGTATTTT CSASGGHRTDTQYF
NA many TRBJ2-3 TRBV28 TGTGCCATCGGACTACTTTCTAGCACAGATACGCAGTATTTT CAIGLLSSTDTQYF
NA many TRBJ2-3 TRBV11-3 TGTGCCAGCAGCCCAGGGGGGGGGCTAACAGATACGCAGTATTTT CASSPGGGLTDTQYF
NA many TRBJ2-3 TRBV29-1 TGCAGCGTCCACCCCCCCAACGGACGCACAGATACGCAGTATTTT CSVHPPNGRTDTQYF
NA many TRBJ2-3 TRBV15 TGTGCCACCAGCAGAGCCCCAGATACGCAGTATTTT CATSRAPDTQYF